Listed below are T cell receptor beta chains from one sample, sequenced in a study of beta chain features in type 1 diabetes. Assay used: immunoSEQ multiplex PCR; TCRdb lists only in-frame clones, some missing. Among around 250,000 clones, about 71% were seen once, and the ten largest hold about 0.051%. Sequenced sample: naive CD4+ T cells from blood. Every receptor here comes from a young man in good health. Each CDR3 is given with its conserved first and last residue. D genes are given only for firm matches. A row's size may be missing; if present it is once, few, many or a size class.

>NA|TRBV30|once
CAWTMDSLSPLHF
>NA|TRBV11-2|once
CASSIRQPGPKNIQYF
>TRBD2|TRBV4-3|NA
CASSQGPSGEQFF
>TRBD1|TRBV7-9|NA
CASRQGADQPQHF
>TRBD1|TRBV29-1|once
CSVLAGGGTEAFF
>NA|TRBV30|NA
CAWSVSAGPSETQYF
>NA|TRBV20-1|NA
CSAPDTYEQYF
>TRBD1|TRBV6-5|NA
CASSYSRWTGYEQYF
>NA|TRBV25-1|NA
CASSPGTGANVLTF
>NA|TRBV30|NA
CAWSGPGSYNEQFF
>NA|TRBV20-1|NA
CSARRGDTQYF
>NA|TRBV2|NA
CASSSEMSSYEQYF
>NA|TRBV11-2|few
CASSLGQGWIDTQYF
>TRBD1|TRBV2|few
CASSRTGADGETQYF
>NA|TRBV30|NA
CACSGGPETQYF
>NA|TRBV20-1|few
CSALRGETQYF
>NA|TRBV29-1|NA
CSAAGSENIQYF
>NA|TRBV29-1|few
CSGRDTRGETQYF
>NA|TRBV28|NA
CASTFANTGELFF
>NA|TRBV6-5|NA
CASSYLGGEQYF
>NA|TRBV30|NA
CAWRGLPYEQFF
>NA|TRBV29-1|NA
CSVVGRLQETQYF
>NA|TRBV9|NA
CASSVPAGNTGELFF
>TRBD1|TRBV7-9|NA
CASSPGQGPGDTQYF
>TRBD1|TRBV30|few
CAWSLLDREGDGYTF
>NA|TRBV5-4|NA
CASSLGGNLMTDTQYF
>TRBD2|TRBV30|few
CAWSLLAPYNEQFF
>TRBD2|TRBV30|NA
CAWSRIKWEGGETQYF